This T cell receptor beta chain was sequenced during a study of T cells after yellow fever vaccination. About the study: Fractions low in cell number were prepared with SMART-Seq v4 Ultra Low Input. Findings of the study overall: The secondary response was weaker but peaked faster, day 5 versus 15.

One entry per CDR3 protein, called by TCRdb with MiXCR from the 5' RACE reads. The repertoire holds under 600,000 distinct CDR3 sequences, with approximately 13% as singletons. The CDR3 has 14 residues. The V gene's germline CDR1 is SGHTA and CDR2 FQGNSA. V shed 3 bases and J shed 0 bases, with 3 bases lying between them. This clonotype has only a few counts. Its antigen is currently unknown. The TCR was taken from a man under 40 who received the YFV17D yellow fever vaccine. V usage is TRBV7-2 and J usage is TRBJ2-6; D is unclear. The specimen was PBMCs, collected on the day of the yellow fever booster vaccination. In DNA, the CDR3 is TGTGCCAGCAGCTTTCTCTCTGGGGCCAACGTCCTGACTTTC. As protein: CASSFLSGANVLTF.